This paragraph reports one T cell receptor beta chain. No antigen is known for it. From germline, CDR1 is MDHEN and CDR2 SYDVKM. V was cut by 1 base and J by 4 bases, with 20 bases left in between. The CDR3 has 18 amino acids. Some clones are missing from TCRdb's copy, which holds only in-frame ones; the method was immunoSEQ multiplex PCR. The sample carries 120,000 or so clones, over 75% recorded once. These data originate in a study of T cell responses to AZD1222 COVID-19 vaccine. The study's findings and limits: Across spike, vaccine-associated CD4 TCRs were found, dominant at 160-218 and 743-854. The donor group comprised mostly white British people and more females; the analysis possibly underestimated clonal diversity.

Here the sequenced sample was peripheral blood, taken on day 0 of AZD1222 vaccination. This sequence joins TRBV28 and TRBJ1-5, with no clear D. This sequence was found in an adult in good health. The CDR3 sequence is CASSLSVGLGSSNQPQHF. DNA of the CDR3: TGTGCCAGCAGTTTATCGGTCGGGTTGGGATCCTCAAATCAGCCCCAGCATTTT.